These T cell receptor beta chains were read from a single sample in a study of blood T cell repertoires in COVID-19. Generated by immunoSEQ multiplex PCR, the TCRdb table keeps only in-frame clones and is missing some. This sample has about 150,000 clones, with around 83% found just once. The source material was PBMCs or T cells enriched from blood (not recorded which). The receptors derive from a woman in her 50s who had been exposed to COVID-19. CDR3s include the opening cysteine and the closing phenylalanine or tryptophan. D genes are given only for firm matches. Where a row states a size, it is once, few, many or the class of an expanded clone; other rows omit it.

clone_size	v_call	d_call	j_call	cdr3_aa	cdr3_nt
-	TRBV27	-	TRBJ1-1	CASSLGGSNTEAFF	TGTGCCAGCAGTTTAGGGGGCTCGAACACTGAAGCTTTCTTT
once	TRBV5-1	-	TRBJ1-3	CASSLTGVGGNTIYF	TGCGCCAGCAGCCTCACAGGCGTAGGGGGAAACACCATATATTTT
-	TRBV15	-	TRBJ2-2	CATSINTGELFF	TGTGCCACCAGTATTAATACCGGGGAGCTGTTTTTT
-	TRBV3-1/TRBV3-2	TRBD1	TRBJ1-4	CASSQAGTGGEKLFF	TGTGCCAGCAGCCAAGCCGGGACAGGGGGGGAAAAACTGTTTTTT
-	TRBV6-6	-	TRBJ2-7	CASSYVRAFGEQYF	TGTGCCAGCAGTTACGTGAGGGCGTTCGGCGAGCAGTACTTC
once	TRBV7-9	-	TRBJ1-3	CASSSIQGSGNTIYF	TGTGCCAGCAGCTCAATACAGGGATCTGGAAACACCATATATTTT
-	TRBV25-1	TRBD1	TRBJ1-2	CASSHGGFGTGATYGYTF	TGTGCCAGCAGTCATGGTGGGTTCGGGACAGGGGCCACCTATGGCTACACCTTC
-	TRBV9	-	TRBJ1-1	CASSRRGTEAFF	TGTGCCAGCAGCCGTAGGGGGACTGAAGCTTTCTTT
once	TRBV7-2	-	TRBJ2-3	CASSLAGRSTDTQYF	TGTGCCAGCAGCTTAGCTGGGCGAAGCACAGATACGCAGTATTTT
-	TRBV7-8	-	TRBJ1-5	CASSLGRGIQPQHF	TGTGCCAGCAGCTTGGGGAGGGGGATACAGCCCCAGCATTTT
-	TRBV4-3	TRBD2	TRBJ2-7	CASSQESTSGEFGSYEQYF	TGCGCCAGCAGCCAAGAATCGACTAGCGGGGAGTTTGGGTCCTACGAGCAGTACTTC
-	TRBV6-1	TRBD1	TRBJ2-7	CASSEYGTAYEQYF	TGTGCCAGCAGTGAGTACGGGACAGCCTACGAGCAGTACTTC
-	TRBV25-1	-	TRBJ1-2	CASSEGGYYGYTF	TGTGCCAGCAGTGAAGGGGGGTACTATGGCTACACCTTC
-	TRBV5-1	-	TRBJ2-3	CASSLAAGRSTDTQYF	TGCGCCAGCAGCTTGGCGGCGGGAAGAAGCACAGATACGCAGTATTTT
-	TRBV7-2	TRBD1	TRBJ2-7	CASSQLGQGANEQYF	TGTGCCAGCAGCCAACTTGGACAGGGAGCTAACGAGCAGTACTTC
-	TRBV6-5	-	TRBJ1-6	CASRQNNSPLHF	TGTGCCAGCAGACAGAATAATTCACCCCTCCACTTT
-	TRBV3-1/TRBV3-2	TRBD1	TRBJ2-7	CASSPGQGHEQYF	TGTGCCAGCAGCCCTGGACAGGGCCACGAGCAGTACTTC
-	TRBV11-2	-	TRBJ2-1	CASSPPVTGYNEQFF	TGTGCCAGCAGCCCCCCAGTCACAGGATACAATGAGCAGTTCTTC
-	TRBV12-3/TRBV12-4	TRBD2	TRBJ2-1	CASSLAVNNEQFF	TGTGCCAGCAGCCTAGCGGTAAACAATGAGCAGTTCTTC
-	TRBV11-2	TRBD1	TRBJ1-2	CASSLGQGARGYTF	TGTGCCAGCAGCTTGGGCCAGGGGGCAAGAGGCTACACCTTC
-	TRBV2	-	TRBJ1-1	CASVDGGYTEAFF	TGTGCCAGCGTCGACGGAGGATACACTGAAGCTTTCTTT
-	TRBV10-3	-	TRBJ1-1	CAIGDTSTEAFF	TGTGCCATTGGGGACACCTCCACTGAAGCTTTCTTT